This TCR beta chain emerged from a study of CD8+ T cells in alopecia areata. The sample's treatment: oral pan-JAK inhibitor, 5-10 mg twice daily. RNA was extracted and reverse transcribed into cDNA as the sequencing template. Sequenced by immunoSEQ multiplex PCR; TCRdb stores in-frame clones only, minus some. The table shows over 100,000 clones, with 53% occurring only once. Trimming stripped 6 bases from V and 1 base from J, with 12 bases between. Germline loops: CDR1 MNHNS, CDR2 SASEGT. The CDR3 runs to 14 residues. This TCR came from a human donor with alopecia areata. The rearrangement uses TRBV6-1 and TRBJ1-1, with no clear D. Sequencing was performed on CD4+ T cells sorted from blood, taken at week 4, from a patient treated with tofacitinib. The CDR3 coding sequence is TGTGCCAGCAGCGCAACGGCAACGAACACTGAAGCTTTCTTT. Encoded protein: CASSATATNTEAFF.